The 31 T cell receptor beta chains below were found in one sample sequenced in a study of CD8 T cells in ankylosing spondylitis. Their recognized antigens are unknown. In TCRdb, the 5' RACE reads were re-called with MiXCR into one record per CDR3 protein. The table lists about 390,000 distinct CDR3 sequences, 20% to 25% of them singletons. Regarding the study as a whole: Within ankylosing spondylitis blood, a TCR beta motif made up of under 10 highly homologous variants appeared to be characteristic.

The sample taken for sequencing was blood, either unsorted or a sorted T cell fraction (not recorded which). Every receptor here comes from a male donor with ankylosing spondylitis.

The chain recombines TRBV28 with TRBJ2-1, with TRBD1 matching 9 bases. The CDR3 is 17 residues long. Germline CDR1 reads MDHEN; CDR2 reads SYDVKM. The trim removed 4 bases at V and 6 bases at J, leaving 13 bases unmatched. The chain's CDR3 is CASSSGQGKLQSNEQFF. The CDR3 nucleotides read TGTGCCAGCAGTTCCGGACAGGGGAAGTTGCAAAGCAATGAGCAGTTCTTC.

This sequence joins TRBV28 and TRBJ2-7, with TRBD2 matching 12 bases. There are 16 residues in the CDR3. The V segment lost 5 bases and the J segment 2 bases; nucleotides outside the gene matches: 7. In germline, CDR1 is MDHEN, CDR2 SYDVKM. CDR3 in amino acids: CASSPGLAGTPYEQYF. CDR3 DNA: TGTGCCAGCAGTCCTGGACTAGCGGGAACCCCCTACGAGCAGTACTTC.

The V and J genes are TRBV11-3 and TRBJ2-3; D uncertain. CDR1 is SGHNT, CDR2 YENEEA, per germline. The CDR3 loop spans 15 amino acids. The V end was cut by 5 bases, the J end by 4 bases, with 16 bases between. CDR3 DNA: TGTGCCAGCAGCGCTTTTACGGTTAACGCAGATACGCAGTATTTT. Residues: CASSAFTVNADTQYF.

This clonotype was detected a few times. This sequence joins TRBV28 and TRBJ2-3; 7 bases align to TRBD2. The germline CDR1 and CDR2 sequences are MDHEN and SYDVKM. The CDR3 has 17 amino acids. J gave up 4 bases and V 5 bases, and 15 bases lay outside the gene matches. CDR3 loop: CASSPPVLAGVSDTQYF. In DNA, the CDR3 is TGTGCCAGCAGTCCCCCCGTGTTAGCGGGCGTCTCAGATACGCAGTATTTT.

This rearrangement joins TRBV2 to TRBJ1-5; D perhaps matches TRBD1 (5 bases). The CDR3 is 13 amino acids. Trimming took off 6 bases at V and 4 bases at J, with 10 bases between the two ends. In germline, CDR1 is SNHLY, CDR2 FYNNEI. CDR3 amino acids: CASRATENQPQHF. CDR3 nucleotide sequence: TGTGCCAGCAGAGCGACAGAAAATCAGCCCCAGCATTTT.

In this sample, this clonotype turned up a few times. The junction departs from germline at one end; a sequencing error may be responsible. The chain carries TRBV20-1 and TRBJ2-1; the match to TRBD2 covers 14 bases. Per germline, CDR1 DFQATT and CDR2 SNEGSKA (reference sequence). This CDR3 contains 15 residues. This chain's CDR3 is CSAGETSGRANEQFF. The CDR3, as DNA: TGCAGTGCTGGAGAGACTAGCGGGAGGGCTAATGAGCAGTTCTTC.

This clonotype was counted only a few times. CDR3 coding DNA: TGCAGCGTTGGATGGACAGGGAGATCCGAGCAGTACTTC. Protein: CSVGWTGRSEQYF. The chain recombines TRBV29-1 with TRBJ2-7; 8 nucleotides align to TRBD1. Trimming removed 4 bases from V and 6 bases from J; junction bases left unmatched: 8. This CDR3 has 13 amino acids. CDR1 and CDR2 (germline): SQVTM, ANQGSEA.

This clonotype was counted a few times. J is TRBJ2-7 and V is TRBV12-3 or TRBV12-4; D gene ambiguous. Trimming stripped 7 bases from V and 4 bases from J, with 14 bases between. The CDR3 is 13 amino acids. CDR3 amino acids: CASTQDAGYEQYF. CDR3 bases: TGTGCCAGCACGCAGGACGCCGGGTACGAGCAGTACTTC.

The genes are TRBV6-1 and TRBJ2-5, with 10 bases fitting TRBD2. This CDR3 contains 16 residues. The junction had 8 bases not matched to a gene; V was cut back by 5 bases and J by 2 bases. Germline assignment: CDR1 MNHNS and CDR2 SASEGT. CDR3 nucleotide sequence: TGTGCCAGCAGTCTCCGGACTAGCGGCAAACAAGAGACCCAGTACTTC. Its translation is CASSLRTSGKQETQYF.

This chain joins TRBV2 and TRBJ1-2; perhaps TRBD1 as D (6 bases). Trimming removed 3 bases at V and 4 bases at J, with 24 bases between. CDR1 is SNHLY, CDR2 FYNNEI, per germline. This CDR3 region has 18 residues. The CDR3: CASSEWKTAGGAAYGYTF. The CDR3, as DNA: TGTGCCAGCAGTGAGTGGAAAACGGCTGGGGGGGCCGCCTATGGCTACACCTTC.

This clonotype was seen only a few times. The V gene is TRBV7-2, the J gene TRBJ1-2; no firm D call. The CDR3 sequence is 14 residues long. Between the trimmed V and J ends, which lost 0 bases and 4 bases, there was a span of 9 bases. CDR1 and CDR2 from the germline V gene are SGHTA and FQGNSA. The CDR3 region has the DNA TGTGCCAGCAGCTTAGCGCGATCGAGCTATGGCTACACCTTC. Translating gives CASSLARSSYGYTF.

This clonotype was detected only a few times. The gene calls are TRBV25-1 and TRBJ2-4; maybe TRBD1 (5 bases). This CDR3 is 13 amino acids long. V gave up 4 bases and J gave up 5 bases, with 9 bases separating them. Per germline, CDR1 MGHDK and CDR2 SYGVNS. CDR3 sequence: CASSVTGQNIQYF. Here the CDR3 DNA reads TGTGCCAGCAGTGTTACAGGCCAAAACATTCAGTACTTC.

This clonotype was found many times. The chain recombines TRBV7-7 with TRBJ2-1; D is uncertain. Germline V gives CDR1 SSHAT, CDR2 FNYEAQ (reference sequence). The length of the CDR3 is 15 residues. Trimming left V 1 base short and J 0 bases short, with 7 bases between. CDR3 sequence: CASSLDASSYNEQFF. CDR3 sequence (DNA): TGTGCCAGCAGCTTAGACGCGAGCTCCTACAATGAGCAGTTCTTC.

This clonotype was seen only a few times. V gene TRBV20-1 combines with J gene TRBJ1-2; D is unresolved. The germline V gene has CDR1 DFQATT and CDR2 SNEGSKA (reference sequence). The CDR3 loop spans 12 amino acids. V lost 7 bases and J lost 2, with 11 bases in between. CDR3 protein: CSVGEKNYGYTF. CDR3 coding DNA: TGCAGTGTTGGGGAAAAGAACTATGGCTACACCTTC.

The chain recombines TRBV4-2 with TRBJ1-2; the D is unclear. Germline assignment: CDR1 LGHNA and CDR2 YNFKEQ. Trimming shortened V by 2 bases and J by 4 bases, and 5 bases separated the two germline ends. This CDR3 spans 12 amino acids. The CDR3 here is CASSQMSYGYTF. The CDR3 bases are TGTGCCAGCAGCCAAATGAGCTATGGCTACACCTTC.

The rearrangement links TRBV7-8 to TRBJ1-5, with a possible D match to TRBD1 (5 bases). The CDR3 runs to 15 residues. The germline gives CDR1 SGHVS, CDR2 FQNEAQ. V was pared by 5 bases and J by 4 bases, with 15 bases between. The CDR3 DNA sequence: TGTGCCAGCAGCCCCGCGGGGTGGGGGAATCAGCCCCAGCATTTT. Encoded protein: CASSPAGWGNQPQHF.

The chain has TRBV4-3 and TRBJ2-2; TRBD2 matches 13 bases. This CDR3 contains 19 residues. The germline CDR1 and CDR2 sequences are LGHNA and YSLEER. Unmatched junction bases numbered 12, after V lost 4 bases and J lost 4 bases. The CDR3 sequence is CASSPRVGLAGIVTGELFF. CDR3 nucleotides: TGCGCCAGCAGCCCAAGAGTGGGACTAGCGGGAATAGTCACCGGGGAGCTGTTTTTT.

This clonotype was picked up a small number of times. The chain couples TRBV28 to TRBJ2-1, with D perhaps given as TRBD1 or TRBD2 (5 bases each). The V and J ends lost 8 bases and 10 bases respectively, with 27 bases between them. The V gene's germline CDR1 is MDHEN and CDR2 SYDVKM. The CDR3 length is 16 residues. CDR3 sequence: CASLKDTGTSRREQFF. The CDR3 nucleotides are TGTGCCAGCTTGAAAGATACCGGGACCTCCCGCCGGGAGCAGTTCTTC.

This clonotype turned up a few times. V usage is TRBV7-2 and J usage is TRBJ1-1; D is ambiguous. Trimming shortened V by 1 base and J by 6 bases, and 9 bases separated the two germline ends. The CDR3 contains 13 residues. From germline, CDR1 is SGHTA and CDR2 FQGNSA. The CDR3 protein is CASSLGRLAEAFF. Here the CDR3 DNA reads TGTGCCAGCAGCTTAGGTCGTCTCGCTGAAGCTTTCTTT.

The gene calls are TRBV6-2 or TRBV6-3 and TRBJ1-2; D uncertain. CDR3 length: 11 residues. Germline V gene data show CDR1 as MNHEY and CDR2 as SVGEGT. Trimming took 4 bases from V and 7 from J, leaving 7 bases between them. DNA for the CDR3: TGTGCCAGCAGTTCCGGGTCTGGCTACACCTTC. This sequence encodes CASSSGSGYTF.

The chain recombines TRBV7-2 with TRBJ2-7, with D possibly being TRBD1 or TRBD2 (5 bases each). The CDR3 covers 17 residues. The germline CDR1 and CDR2 sequences are SGHTA and FQGNSA. V lost 6 bases to trimming and J lost 6 bases, with 27 bases between them. For the CDR3, the DNA is TGTGCCAGCAGTCCCCCCGTGGGGCGGAGCGGCACTACCGAGCAGTACTTC. As protein: CASSPPVGRSGTTEQYF.

The V gene is TRBV20-1, the J gene TRBJ2-1, with a possible D match to TRBD2 (6 bases). CDR1 is DFQATT, CDR2 SNEGSKA, per germline (reference sequence). This CDR3 is built from 13 residues. Trimming pared 7 bases from V and 0 bases from J, leaving 10 bases between. The CDR3 nucleotides read TGCAGTGTACTAGCAAGCTCCTACAATGAGCAGTTCTTC. This encodes CSVLASSYNEQFF.

The rearrangement links TRBV4-3 to TRBJ2-3; D gene unclear. Trimming shortened V by 1 base and J by 4 bases, and 12 bases separated the two germline ends. CDR3 size: 15 residues. CDR1 LGHNA and CDR2 YSLEER come from the germline V gene. The CDR3 region is CASSQGWTRADTQYF. In nucleotides, the CDR3 is TGCGCCAGCAGCCAAGGCTGGACCCGGGCAGATACGCAGTATTTT.

This clonotype was detected only a few times. V usage is TRBV4-2 and J usage is TRBJ2-7; D might be TRBD1 or TRBD2, each matching 6 bases. The germline CDR1 and CDR2 sequences are LGHNA and YNFKEQ. CDR3 size: 15 residues. V was cut by 3 bases and J by 2 bases, with 14 bases left in between. The CDR3 sequence is CASSQAKGGTYEQYF. CDR3 nucleotides: TGTGCCAGCAGCCAGGCTAAGGGGGGAACCTACGAGCAGTACTTC.

The chain has TRBV5-1 and TRBJ2-5; D gene uncertain. The CDR3 sequence is 12 residues long. Trimming cost V 4 bases and J 6 bases, with 10 bases left between them. From germline, CDR1 is SGHRS and CDR2 YFSETQ. DNA of the CDR3: TGCGCCAGCAGCCTTGAGAGCAAGACCCAGTACTTC. The encoded protein is CASSLESKTQYF.

J is TRBJ1-1 and V is TRBV20-1; D is unclear. The CDR3 runs 14 residues. Trimming took off 5 bases at V and 4 bases at J, with 17 bases between the two ends. Looked up from germline, CDR1 is DFQATT and CDR2 is SNEGSKA (reference sequence). The CDR3 sequence: CSASPAPRATEAFF. The CDR3 region has the DNA TGCAGTGCTTCCCCCGCCCCAAGGGCCACTGAAGCTTTCTTT.

As regards this clonotype: Germline and junction disagree at one end, which may indicate a read error. This chain links TRBV20-1 with TRBJ2-1; 8 nucleotides align to TRBD1. Looked up from germline, CDR1 is DFQATT and CDR2 is SNEGSKA (reference sequence). The CDR3 runs to 12 residues. In DNA, the CDR3 is TGTAGTGGGCAGGGGGCGGGAAATGAGCAGTTCTTC. Encoded protein: CSGQGAGNEQFF.

This clonotype was recorded a few times. The chain couples TRBV25-1 to TRBJ1-1; 8 bases are a match to TRBD1. Germline CDR1 is MGHDK and CDR2 is SYGVNS. V gave up 3 bases and J gave up 4 bases; unmatched junction bases: 1. The CDR3 contains 13 residues. The CDR3 DNA sequence: TGTGCCAGCAGTGACACAGGGGGCACTGAAGCTTTCTTT. It codes for CASSDTGGTEAFF.

This chain connects TRBV18 to TRBJ2-1; 10 bases align to TRBD1. J gave up 4 bases and V 5 bases, and 8 bases lay outside the gene matches. CDR3 length equals 16 residues. Per germline, CDR1 KGHSH and CDR2 LQKENI. The CDR3 nucleotides are TGTGCCAGCTCAACTCTACGGGACAGGGGTTACAATGAGCAGTTCTTC. Translated: CASSTLRDRGYNEQFF.

V usage is TRBV7-3 and J usage is TRBJ2-2; 13 nucleotides align to TRBD2. The V gene's germline CDR1 is SGHTA and CDR2 FQGTGA. After removal of 0 bases from V and 5 bases from J, the junction contained 3 bases not matched to a gene. This CDR3 is 17 amino acids long. The CDR3 nucleotides are TGTGCCAGCAGCTTAACGGGACTAGCGGGAAGAACCGGGGAGCTGTTTTTT. Amino acid sequence: CASSLTGLAGRTGELFF.

This chain links TRBV29-1 with TRBJ1-2, with D possibly being TRBD1 (5 bases). V was pared by 8 bases and J by 1 base, with 20 bases between. The length of the CDR3 is 15 residues. CDR1 SQVTM and CDR2 ANQGSEA come from the germline V gene. DNA for the CDR3: TGCAGCACCTGGGGGGGGAGGAGGGATAACTATGGCTACACCTTC. Translated: CSTWGGRRDNYGYTF.